A selection of T cell receptor beta chains follows, all from one sample in a study of T cell responses to AZD1222 COVID-19 vaccine. Profiling relied on immunoSEQ multiplex PCR, and the TCRdb table lists in-frame clones only, not all of them. The sample has 120,000 or so clones, 88% seen once; the top ten hold roughly a sixth. Sequences were derived from peripheral blood, sampled on day 0 of MenACWY control vaccination. Receptor source: an adult in good health. CDR3s include the opening cysteine and the closing phenylalanine or tryptophan. D genes are given only for firm matches. Expanded clones are given a class, and other clones once, few, many or no size at all.

J gene,D gene,clone size,V gene,CDR3 protein,CDR3 DNA
TRBJ2-5,TRBD2,few,TRBV7-9,CASSLVSAGEETQYF,TGTGCCAGCAGCTTAGTTTCAGCGGGAGAGGAGACCCAGTACTTC
TRBJ2-5,TRBD2,-,TRBV27,CASNRGGIAGPQETQYF,TGTGCCAGCAACAGAGGTGGGATAGCGGGGCCGCAAGAGACCCAGTACTTC
TRBJ2-1,-,few,TRBV4-1,CASSQDYMNEQFF,TGCGCCAGCAGCCAAGATTACATGAATGAGCAGTTCTTC
TRBJ1-2,TRBD1,-,TRBV19,CASRGQGGYGYTF,TGTGCCAGTAGAGGACAGGGAGGCTATGGCTACACCTTC
TRBJ2-5,TRBD1,-,TRBV27,CASGDRVETQYF,TGTGCCAGTGGGGACAGGGTAGAGACCCAGTACTTC
TRBJ1-5,-,-,TRBV5-1,CASSVAGGGSPFSNQPQHF,TGCGCCAGCAGCGTGGCAGGAGGGGGGTCTCCTTTTAGCAATCAGCCCCAGCATTTT
TRBJ2-7,-,few,TRBV10-3,CAIRGNLQPYEQYF,TGTGCCATCAGAGGGAACCTTCAACCCTACGAGCAGTACTTC
TRBJ1-5,-,-,TRBV21-1,CASSIRRGGNQPQHF,TGTGCCAGCAGCATCAGAAGAGGGGGCAATCAGCCCCAGCATTTT
TRBJ2-2,TRBD2,-,TRBV7-9,CASSLGLAGGTGELFF,TGTGCCAGCAGCTTAGGACTAGCGGGAGGCACCGGGGAGCTGTTTTTT
TRBJ1-4,-,-,TRBV5-1,CASSLARGFATNEKLFF,TGCGCCAGCAGCTTGGCCAGGGGATTTGCAACTAATGAAAAACTGTTTTTT
TRBJ1-1,-,-,TRBV6-5,CASSSGNTEAFF,TGTGCCAGCAGCTCCGGAAACACTGAAGCTTTCTTT
TRBJ1-2,-,-,TRBV9,CASSVAPGPQNYGYTF,TGTGCCAGCAGCGTAGCTCCAGGGCCCCAGAACTATGGCTACACCTTC
TRBJ1-5,-,-,TRBV6-1,CASSEVIGLGNQPQHF,TGTGCCAGCAGTGAAGTTATAGGGCTGGGCAATCAGCCCCAGCATTTT
TRBJ2-5,TRBD2,-,TRBV30,CAWGSGGETQYF,TGTGCCTGGGGCAGCGGGGGAGAGACCCAGTACTTC
TRBJ2-4,-,-,TRBV27,CASASIQVGDIQYF,TGTGCCAGCGCAAGTATTCAGGTTGGGGACATTCAGTACTTC
TRBJ2-2,-,once,TRBV27,CASSLSGLATGELFF,TGTGCCAGCAGTTTATCGGGGCTAGCGACCGGGGAGCTGTTTTTT
TRBJ1-1,-,few,TRBV18,CASSPRPQGNMNTEAFF,TGTGCCAGCTCACCCAGGCCACAGGGAAATATGAACACTGAAGCTTTCTTT